Below, one T cell receptor (beta chain) is given with its context. The antigen remains undetermined. The ends were cut back, 3 bases at V and 2 bases at J, with 6 bases in the middle. Germline CDR1 reads MNHEY; CDR2 reads SMNVEV (reference sequence). CDR3 length: 13 residues. Constant-segment primers and 5'RACE yielded cDNA libraries for TCR alpha and TCR beta, each carrying sample barcodes and UMIs. MiXCR was run by TCRdb on the 5' RACE reads, yielding one entry per CDR3 protein. The table has fewer than 300,000 distinct CDR3 sequences, approximately 15% seen once; the top ten hold 22%. This sample stems from a study of T-cell memory formation after mild COVID-19. Study observations and caveats: Contracting CD4+ clones were located mainly in CM and EM, and CD8+ clones in EMRA. SARS-CoV-2 specificity of second-wave clones peaking day 37 was unconfirmed. Pre-infection memory held some responding clones, suggesting pre-existing cross-reactive T cells responded.

The TCR originated in a man between 18 and 29 years old who had mild COVID-19 (a few samples of this study predate the infection). Cell type and time point are not known. The sample consisted of PBMCs or a T cell subset sorted from them (not recorded which). The chain links TRBV27 to TRBJ2-3; no reliable D call. CDR3 sequence (DNA): TGTGCCAGCAGTTTTATCAACACAGATACGCAGTATTTT. Amino acid sequence: CASSFINTDTQYF.